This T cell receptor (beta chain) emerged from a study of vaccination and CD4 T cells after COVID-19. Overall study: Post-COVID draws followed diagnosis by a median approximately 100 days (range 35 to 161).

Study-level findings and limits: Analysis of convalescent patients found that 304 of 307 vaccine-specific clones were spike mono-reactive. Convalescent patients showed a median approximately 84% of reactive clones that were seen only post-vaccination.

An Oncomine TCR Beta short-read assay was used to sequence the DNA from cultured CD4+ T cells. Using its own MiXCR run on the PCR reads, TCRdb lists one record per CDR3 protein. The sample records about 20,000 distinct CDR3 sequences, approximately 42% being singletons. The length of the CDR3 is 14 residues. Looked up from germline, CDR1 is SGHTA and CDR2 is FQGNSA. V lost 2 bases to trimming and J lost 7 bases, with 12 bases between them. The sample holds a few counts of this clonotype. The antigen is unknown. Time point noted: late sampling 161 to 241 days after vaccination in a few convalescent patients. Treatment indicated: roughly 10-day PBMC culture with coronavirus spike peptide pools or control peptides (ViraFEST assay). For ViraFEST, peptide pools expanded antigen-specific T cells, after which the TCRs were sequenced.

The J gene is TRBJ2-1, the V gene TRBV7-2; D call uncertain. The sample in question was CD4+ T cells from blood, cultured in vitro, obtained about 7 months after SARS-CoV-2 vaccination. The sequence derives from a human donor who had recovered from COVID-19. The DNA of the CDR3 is TGTGCCAGCAGCTTACTTGGCGCTGGGAATGAGCAGTTCTTC. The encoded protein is CASSLLGAGNEQFF.